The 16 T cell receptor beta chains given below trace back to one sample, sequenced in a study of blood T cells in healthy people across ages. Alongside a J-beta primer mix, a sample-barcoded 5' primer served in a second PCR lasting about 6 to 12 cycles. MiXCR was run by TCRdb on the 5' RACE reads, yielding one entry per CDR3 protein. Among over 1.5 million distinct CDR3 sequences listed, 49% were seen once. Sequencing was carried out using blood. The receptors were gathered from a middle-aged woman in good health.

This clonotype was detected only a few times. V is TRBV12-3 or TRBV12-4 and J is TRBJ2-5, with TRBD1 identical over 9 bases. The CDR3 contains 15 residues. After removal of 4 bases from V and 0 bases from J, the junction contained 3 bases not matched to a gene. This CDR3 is CASSWGQGYQETQYF. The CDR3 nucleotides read TGTGCCAGCAGTTGGGGACAGGGATACCAAGAGACCCAGTACTTC.

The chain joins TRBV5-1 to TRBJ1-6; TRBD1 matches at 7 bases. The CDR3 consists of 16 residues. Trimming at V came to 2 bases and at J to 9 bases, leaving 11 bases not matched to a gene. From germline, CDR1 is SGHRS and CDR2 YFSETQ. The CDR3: CASSLNRGIASSPLHF. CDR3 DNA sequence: TGCGCCAGCAGCTTAAACAGGGGAATTGCGTCTTCACCCCTCCACTTT.

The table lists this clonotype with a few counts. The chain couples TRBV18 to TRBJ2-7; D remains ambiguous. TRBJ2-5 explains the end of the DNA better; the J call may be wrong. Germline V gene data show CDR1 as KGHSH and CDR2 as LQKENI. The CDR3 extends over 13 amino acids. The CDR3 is CASSPALGETQYF. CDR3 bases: TGTGCCAGCTCCCCGGCCTTAGGGGAGACCCAGTACTTC.

CDR3 in DNA: TGCAGTGCTACACTAGCGGGCACAGATACGCAGTATTTT. Amino acids: CSATLAGTDTQYF. The chain links TRBV20-1 to TRBJ2-3, with 8 bases aligning to TRBD2. V shed 4 bases and J 1 base; nucleotides not matched to a gene: 1. The CDR3 runs to 13 residues. Germline-derived CDR1 and CDR2 are DFQATT and SNEGSKA (reference sequence).

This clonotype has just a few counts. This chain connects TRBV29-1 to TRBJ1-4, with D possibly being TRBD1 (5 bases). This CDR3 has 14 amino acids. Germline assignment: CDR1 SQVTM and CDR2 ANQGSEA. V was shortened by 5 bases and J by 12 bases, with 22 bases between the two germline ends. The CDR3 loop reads CSVMVGANRGELFF. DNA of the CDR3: TGCAGCGTTATGGTCGGGGCGAACCGTGGGGAACTGTTTTTT.

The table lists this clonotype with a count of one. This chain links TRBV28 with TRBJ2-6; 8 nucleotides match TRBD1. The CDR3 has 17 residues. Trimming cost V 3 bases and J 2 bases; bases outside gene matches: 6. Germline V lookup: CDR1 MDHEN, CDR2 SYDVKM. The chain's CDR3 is CASSLRTGWTGANVLTF. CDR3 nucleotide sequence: TGTGCCAGCAGTTTGCGGACAGGGTGGACTGGGGCCAACGTCCTGACTTTC.

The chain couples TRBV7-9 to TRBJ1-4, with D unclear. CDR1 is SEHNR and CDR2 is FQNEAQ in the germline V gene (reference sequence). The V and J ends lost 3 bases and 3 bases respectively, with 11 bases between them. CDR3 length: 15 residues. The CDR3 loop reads CASSLAQTPNEKLFF. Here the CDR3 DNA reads TGTGCCAGCAGCTTGGCTCAAACCCCTAATGAAAAACTGTTTTTT.

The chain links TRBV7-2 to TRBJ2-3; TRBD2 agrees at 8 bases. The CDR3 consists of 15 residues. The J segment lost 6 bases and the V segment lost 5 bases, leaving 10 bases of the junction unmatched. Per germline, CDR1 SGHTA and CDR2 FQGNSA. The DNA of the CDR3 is TGTGCCAGCAGCCCGGGGGGCGGGGGGAGGGATACGCAGTATTTT. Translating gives CASSPGGGGRDTQYF.

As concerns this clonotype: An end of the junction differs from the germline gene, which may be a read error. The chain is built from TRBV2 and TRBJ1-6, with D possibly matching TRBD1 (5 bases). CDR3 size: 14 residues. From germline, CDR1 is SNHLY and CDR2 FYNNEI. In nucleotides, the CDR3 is TGTGCCAGCAGGGTCCGGGGGTTGAATTCACCCCCCCACTTT. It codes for CASRVRGLNSPPHF.

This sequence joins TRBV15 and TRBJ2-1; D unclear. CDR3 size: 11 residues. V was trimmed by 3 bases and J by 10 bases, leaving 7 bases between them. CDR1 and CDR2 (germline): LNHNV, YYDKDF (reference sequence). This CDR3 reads CATSSPGEQFF. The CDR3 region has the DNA TGTGCCACCAGCAGCCCCGGGGAGCAGTTCTTC. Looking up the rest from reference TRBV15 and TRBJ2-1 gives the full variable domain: DAMVIQNPRYQVTQFGKPVTLSCSQTLNHNVMYWYQQKSSQAPKLLFHYYDKDFNNEADTPDNFQSRRPNTSFCFLDIRSPGLGDTAMYLCATSSPGEQFFGPGTRLTVL.

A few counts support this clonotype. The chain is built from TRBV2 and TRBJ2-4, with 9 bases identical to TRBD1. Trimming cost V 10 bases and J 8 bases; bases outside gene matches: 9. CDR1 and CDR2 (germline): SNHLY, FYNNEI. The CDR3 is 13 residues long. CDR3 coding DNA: TGTGCCATCTTACAGGGGGCTGGGGACATTCAGTACTTC. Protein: CAILQGAGDIQYF.

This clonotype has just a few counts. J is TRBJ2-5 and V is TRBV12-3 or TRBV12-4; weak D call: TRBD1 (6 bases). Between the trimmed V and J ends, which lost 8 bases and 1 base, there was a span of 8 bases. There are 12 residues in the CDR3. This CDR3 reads CASQGLQETQYF. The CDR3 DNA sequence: TGTGCCAGCCAGGGGCTCCAAGAGACCCAGTACTTC.

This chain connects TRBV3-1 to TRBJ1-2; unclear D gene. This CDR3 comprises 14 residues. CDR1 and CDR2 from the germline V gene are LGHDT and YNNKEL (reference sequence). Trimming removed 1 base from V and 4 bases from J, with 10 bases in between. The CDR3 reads CASSQAQPRYGYTF. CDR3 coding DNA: TGTGCCAGCAGCCAAGCCCAGCCGCGCTATGGCTACACCTTC. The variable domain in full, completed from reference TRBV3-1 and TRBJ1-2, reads DTAVSQTPKYLVTQMGNDKSIKCEQNLGHDTMYWYKQDSKKFLKIMFSYNNKELIINETVPNRFSPKSPDKAHLNLHINSLELGDSAVYFCASSQAQPRYGYTFGSGTRLTVV.

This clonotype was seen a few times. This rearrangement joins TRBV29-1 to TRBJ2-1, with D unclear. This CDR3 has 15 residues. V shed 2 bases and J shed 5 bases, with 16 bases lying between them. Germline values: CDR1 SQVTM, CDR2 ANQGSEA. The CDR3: CSVENPRRSNNEQFF. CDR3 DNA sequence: TGCAGCGTTGAAAATCCCAGAAGGTCGAACAATGAGCAGTTCTTC.

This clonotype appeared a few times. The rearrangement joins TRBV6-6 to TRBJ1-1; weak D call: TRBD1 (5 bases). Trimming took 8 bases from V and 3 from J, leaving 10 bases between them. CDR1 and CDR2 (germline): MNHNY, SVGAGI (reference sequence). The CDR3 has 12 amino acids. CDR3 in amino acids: CASRGVDTEAFF. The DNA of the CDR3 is TGTGCCAGCCGGGGCGTCGACACTGAAGCTTTCTTT.

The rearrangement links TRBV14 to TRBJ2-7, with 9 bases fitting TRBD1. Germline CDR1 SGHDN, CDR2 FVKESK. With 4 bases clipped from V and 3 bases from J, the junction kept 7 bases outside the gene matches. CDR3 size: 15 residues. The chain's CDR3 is CASSRSGQGYYEQYF. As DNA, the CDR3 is TGTGCCAGCAGCCGATCGGGACAGGGCTACTACGAGCAGTACTTC.